Listed below are T cell receptor beta chains from one sample, sequenced in a study of Graves' ophthalmopathy and Graves' hyperthyroidism. TCRdb fed the multiplex PCR reads into MiXCR, producing one record per CDR3 protein. The sample carries 45,000 to 60,000 distinct CDR3 sequences, more than 40% recorded once. Sequencing was carried out using peripheral blood. These receptors were obtained from an adult woman with Graves' ophthalmopathy. Both conserved end residues are part of each CDR3. Fields, in order: clone size, V gene, D gene, J gene, CDR3 DNA, CDR3 protein. The D gene is left open where the match is weak. Clone size, where shown, is once, few, many, or a class for clones that have expanded.

abundance: medium-sized; v_gene: TRBV24-1; d_gene: TRBD1; j_gene: TRBJ2-3; CDR3nt: TGTGCCACCAGTGAGGCAGGGGGCATGGGAGATACGCAGTATTTT; CDR3aa: CATSEAGGMGDTQYF
abundance: many; v_gene: TRBV6-4; d_gene: .; j_gene: TRBJ2-1; CDR3nt: TGTGCCAGCAGTGACTCGATCGTGTGGCCCTACAATGAGCAGTTCTTC; CDR3aa: CASSDSIVWPYNEQFF
abundance: .; v_gene: TRBV20-1; d_gene: TRBD2; j_gene: TRBJ2-1; CDR3nt: TGCAGTGCTAGTGGCGGGGGGAGCTCCTACAATGAGCAGCTCTTC; CDR3aa: CSASGGGSSYNEQLF
abundance: many; v_gene: TRBV20-1; d_gene: TRBD1; j_gene: TRBJ2-5; CDR3nt: TGCAGTGCTAGAACGGGACAGCCCCAAGAGACCCAGTACTTC; CDR3aa: CSARTGQPQETQYF
abundance: many; v_gene: TRBV7-9; d_gene: .; j_gene: TRBJ2-7; CDR3nt: TGTGCCAGCGGGTCCGGGGGCGTAACCTACGAGCAGTACTTC; CDR3aa: CASGSGGVTYEQYF
abundance: few; v_gene: TRBV28; d_gene: .; j_gene: TRBJ2-5; CDR3nt: TGTGCCAGCAGTGCCCCCCGGGACAAGCGAAACCAAGAGACCCAGTACTTC; CDR3aa: CASSAPRDKRNQETQYF
abundance: .; v_gene: TRBV29-1; d_gene: .; j_gene: TRBJ2-3; CDR3nt: TGCAGCGTTGAAGGCGGAGAGGGCACAGATACGCAGTATTTT; CDR3aa: CSVEGGEGTDTQYF
abundance: many; v_gene: TRBV7-2; d_gene: .; j_gene: TRBJ1-2; CDR3nt: TGTGCCAGCAGCTTTAATCCCAACGTAGGGAATGGCTACACCTTC; CDR3aa: CASSFNPNVGNGYTF
abundance: many; v_gene: TRBV4-3; d_gene: .; j_gene: TRBJ1-3; CDR3nt: TGCGCCAGCAGCCAGGCCGGGACGCAAGCGGACACCATATATTTT; CDR3aa: CASSQAGTQADTIYF
abundance: .; v_gene: TRBV5-1; d_gene: .; j_gene: TRBJ1-4; CDR3nt: TGCGCCAGCAGCTTGGGACAGTCTAATGAAAAACTGTTTTTT; CDR3aa: CASSLGQSNEKLFF
abundance: once; v_gene: TRBV2; d_gene: .; j_gene: TRBJ1-4; CDR3nt: TGTGCCAGCAGTGAAGTAGGGCTAGCGGGAACTAATGAAAAACTGTTTTTT; CDR3aa: CASSEVGLAGTNEKLFF
abundance: .; v_gene: TRBV29-1; d_gene: TRBD1; j_gene: TRBJ1-1; CDR3nt: TGCAGCGTTCCCGGGACAGAGAACACTGAAGCTTTCTTT; CDR3aa: CSVPGTENTEAFF
abundance: .; v_gene: TRBV19; d_gene: .; j_gene: TRBJ1-2; CDR3nt: TGTGCCAGTGGTTCAGCGGGCGTCTATGGCTACACCTTC; CDR3aa: CASGSAGVYGYTF
abundance: .; v_gene: TRBV2; d_gene: TRBD1; j_gene: TRBJ2-7; CDR3nt: TGTGCCGTCGACAGGGCCTACGAGCAGTACTTC; CDR3aa: CAVDRAYEQYF
abundance: .; v_gene: TRBV20-1; d_gene: .; j_gene: TRBJ1-2; CDR3nt: TGCAGTGCTCGCGGGGGGATTAAGGGCTACACCTTC; CDR3aa: CSARGGIKGYTF
abundance: medium-sized; v_gene: TRBV15; d_gene: .; j_gene: TRBJ2-7; CDR3nt: TGTGCCACCAGCACTCAGGCCAGGAACTACGAGCAGTACTTC; CDR3aa: CATSTQARNYEQYF